This T cell receptor beta chain emerged from a study of blood T cell repertoires in COVID-19. Sequenced by immunoSEQ multiplex PCR; TCRdb stores in-frame clones only, minus some. The data show roughly 250,000 clones, around 89% seen once. Germline-derived CDR1 and CDR2 are MNHEY and SMNVEV (reference sequence). The V gene end was trimmed by 6 bases and the J gene end by 8 bases; junction bases not matched to a gene: 11. CDR3 length equals 14 residues. The sequence derives from a woman aged 35 to 49 who had recovered from COVID-19. The sequencing input was peripheral blood. The rearrangement links TRBV27 to TRBJ1-2; TRBD1 agrees at 8 bases. This CDR3 reads CASRGAGGLGGYTF. For the CDR3, the DNA is TGTGCCAGCAGAGGGGCAGGGGGCTTGGGGGGCTACACCTTC.